This TCR beta chain derives from a study of blood T cell repertoires in COVID-19. Study details: The samples span acute and convalescent COVID-19 from the United States, Italy and Spain.

The repertoire was sequenced with immunoSEQ multiplex PCR; TCRdb's copy has only in-frame clones and lacks some. The profile shows some 530,000 clones, roughly 88% of them singletons. This clone was recorded once. This CDR3 region has 16 residues. This chain uses TRBV21-1 with TRBJ1-5; TRBD1 was called by the table and not checked on the DNA. TRBV21-1 is labeled a pseudogene. The TCR comes from a human donor in a cohort sampled during active COVID-19. Sequencing was performed on peripheral blood. CDR3 sequence reads: CASPEDRVESNQPQHF. CDR3 coding DNA: TGTGCCAGCCCTGAGGACAGGGTTGAGAGCAATCAGCCCCAGCATTTT.